These 5 T cell receptor beta chains came from one sample sequenced in a study of blood T cells in healthy people across ages. Using a J-beta primer mix together with a sample-barcoded 5' primer, a second PCR was run for roughly 6 to 12 cycles. Via MiXCR, TCRdb re-called the 5' RACE reads, giving one row per CDR3 protein. The table includes 650,000 to 900,000 distinct CDR3 sequences, about 59% detected once. Source material: blood. The source of these receptors is a man aged 25-40 years in good health.

This clonotype was detected only a few times. This chain links TRBV9 with TRBJ2-5; TRBD2 matches at 9 bases. CDR1 is SGDLS and CDR2 is YYNGEE in the germline V gene. V lost 0 bases, J lost 5 bases, and 11 bases stayed unmatched. The CDR3 consists of 17 residues. The CDR3 protein is CASSVGYSGGISETQYF. CDR3 sequence (DNA): TGTGCCAGCAGCGTAGGTTATAGCGGGGGTATTTCGGAGACCCAGTACTTC.

The chain has TRBV7-8 and TRBJ1-2, with TRBD1 as a possible D gene (5 bases). Germline V gene data show CDR1 as SGHVS and CDR2 as FQNEAQ. The length of the CDR3 is 13 residues. V was clipped by 6 bases and J by 5 bases, with 13 bases between them. CDR3 in amino acids: CASSKQDGYGYTF. The CDR3 DNA reads as TGTGCCAGCAGTAAACAGGATGGATATGGCTACACCTTC.

The gene calls are TRBV27 and TRBJ2-5; a weak D match, TRBD2 (5 bases). The CDR3 consists of 14 residues. The V gene lost 5 bases and the J gene lost 2 bases, with 12 bases spanning the gap. Germline loops: CDR1 MNHEY, CDR2 SMNVEV (reference sequence). Written as DNA, the CDR3 is TGTGCCAGCAGTCCCCTGTCGGGGCAAGAGACCCAGTACTTC. Translation: CASSPLSGQETQYF.

This clonotype was counted a single time. V is TRBV20-1 and J is TRBJ2-2; 11 bases map to TRBD2. J was trimmed by 3 bases and V by 7 bases; bases with no gene match: 13. This CDR3 comprises 17 residues. The V gene's germline CDR1 is DFQATT and CDR2 SNEGSKA (reference sequence). The CDR3 region is CSVLAGGPARYTGELFF. The CDR3 nucleotides read TGCAGTGTTCTAGCGGGGGGCCCTGCCCGGTACACCGGGGAGCTGTTTTTT.

This chain uses TRBV20-1 with TRBJ2-7; D tentatively reads TRBD1 or TRBD2 (5 bases each). The CDR3 contains 12 residues. V lost 2 bases, J lost 2 bases, and 7 bases lay in between. CDR1 is DFQATT and CDR2 is SNEGSKA in the germline V gene (reference sequence). The CDR3: CSARRDAYEQYF. For the CDR3, the DNA is TGCAGTGCTAGACGGGACGCCTACGAGCAGTACTTC.